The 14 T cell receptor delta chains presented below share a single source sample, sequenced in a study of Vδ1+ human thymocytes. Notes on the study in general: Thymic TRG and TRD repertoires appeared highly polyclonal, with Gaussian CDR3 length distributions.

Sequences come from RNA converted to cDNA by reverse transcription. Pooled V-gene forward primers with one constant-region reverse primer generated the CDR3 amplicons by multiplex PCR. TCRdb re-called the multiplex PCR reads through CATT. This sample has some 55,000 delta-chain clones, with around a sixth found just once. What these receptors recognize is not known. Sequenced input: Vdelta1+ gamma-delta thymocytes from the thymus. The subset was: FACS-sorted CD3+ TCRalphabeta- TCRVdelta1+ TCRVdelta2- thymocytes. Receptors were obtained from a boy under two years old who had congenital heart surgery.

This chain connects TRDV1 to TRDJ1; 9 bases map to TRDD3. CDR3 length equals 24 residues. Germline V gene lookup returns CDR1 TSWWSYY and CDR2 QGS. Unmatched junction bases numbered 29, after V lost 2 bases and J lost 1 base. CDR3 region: CALGEDTWGYAEVGQIRPTDKLIF. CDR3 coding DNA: TGTGCTCTTGGGGAAGACACTTGGGGATACGCTGAGGTCGGTCAGATCCGCCCCACCGATAAACTCATCTTT.

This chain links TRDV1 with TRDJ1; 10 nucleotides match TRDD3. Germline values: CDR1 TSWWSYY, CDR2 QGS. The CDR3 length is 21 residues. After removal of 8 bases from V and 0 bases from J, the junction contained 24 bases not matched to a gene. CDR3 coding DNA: TGTGCTCTTCAGCCCTTTTCTACCGAGAACTGGGGGATCTCGTACACCGATAAACTCATCTTT. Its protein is CALQPFSTENWGISYTDKLIF.

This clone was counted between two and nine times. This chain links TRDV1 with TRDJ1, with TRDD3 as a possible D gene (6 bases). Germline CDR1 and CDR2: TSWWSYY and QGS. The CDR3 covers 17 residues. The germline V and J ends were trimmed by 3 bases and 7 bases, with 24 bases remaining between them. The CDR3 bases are TGTGCTCTTGGGGATTCGCCTAACTCAACTGGGATCTTTAAACTCATCTTT. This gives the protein CALGDSPNSTGIFKLIF.

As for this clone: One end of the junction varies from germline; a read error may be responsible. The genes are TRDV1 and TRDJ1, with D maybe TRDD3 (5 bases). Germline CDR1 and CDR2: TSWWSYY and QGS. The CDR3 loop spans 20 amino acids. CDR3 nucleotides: TGTGCTCTTGGGGAAACATCCCACGTGACGGGATCGCGCAGTACTGCTAAACCCATCTTT. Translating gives CALGETSHVTGSRSTAKPIF.

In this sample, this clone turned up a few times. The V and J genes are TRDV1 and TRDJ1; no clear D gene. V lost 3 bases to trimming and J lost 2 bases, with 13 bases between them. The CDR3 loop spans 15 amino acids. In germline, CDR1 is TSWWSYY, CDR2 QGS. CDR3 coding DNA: TGTGCTCTTGGGGACCCTCATCCGCGTACCGATAAACTCATCTTT. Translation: CALGDPHPRTDKLIF.

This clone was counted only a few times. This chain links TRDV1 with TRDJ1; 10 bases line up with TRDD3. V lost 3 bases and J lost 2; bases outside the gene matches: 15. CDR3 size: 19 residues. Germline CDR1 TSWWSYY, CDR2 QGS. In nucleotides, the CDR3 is TGTGCTCTTGGGGACCCCCGCTTTACTGGGGGATGTTGTACCGATAAACTCATCTTT. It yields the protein CALGDPRFTGGCCTDKLIF.

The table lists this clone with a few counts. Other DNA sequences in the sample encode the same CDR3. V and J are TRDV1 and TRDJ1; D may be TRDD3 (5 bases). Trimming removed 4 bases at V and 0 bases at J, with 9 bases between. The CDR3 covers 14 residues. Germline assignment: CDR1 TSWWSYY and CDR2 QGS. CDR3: CALGAVGYTDKLIF. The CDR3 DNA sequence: TGTGCTCTTGGGGCGGTGGGGTACACCGATAAACTCATCTTT.

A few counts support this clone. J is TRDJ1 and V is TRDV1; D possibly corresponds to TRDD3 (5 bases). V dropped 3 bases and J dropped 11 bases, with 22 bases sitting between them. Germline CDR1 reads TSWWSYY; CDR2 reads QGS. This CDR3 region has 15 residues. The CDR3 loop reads CALGEGREGRLVLIF. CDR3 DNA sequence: TGTGCTCTTGGGGAGGGGAGAGAAGGACGCCTCGTGCTCATCTTT.

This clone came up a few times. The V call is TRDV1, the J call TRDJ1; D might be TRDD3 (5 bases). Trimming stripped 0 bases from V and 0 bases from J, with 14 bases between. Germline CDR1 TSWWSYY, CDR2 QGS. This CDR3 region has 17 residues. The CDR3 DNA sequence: TGTGCTCTTGGGGAACTCGTACTGGAAGCGTACACCGATAAACTCATCTTT. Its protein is CALGELVLEAYTDKLIF.

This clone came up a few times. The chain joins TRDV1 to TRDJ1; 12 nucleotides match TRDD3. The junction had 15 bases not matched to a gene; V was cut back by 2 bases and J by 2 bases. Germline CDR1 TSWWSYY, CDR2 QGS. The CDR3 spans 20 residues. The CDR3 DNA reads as TGTGCTCTTGGGGAAATTGTGGTACGAACTGGGGGATACCGGACCGATAAACTCATCTTT. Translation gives CALGEIVVRTGGYRTDKLIF.

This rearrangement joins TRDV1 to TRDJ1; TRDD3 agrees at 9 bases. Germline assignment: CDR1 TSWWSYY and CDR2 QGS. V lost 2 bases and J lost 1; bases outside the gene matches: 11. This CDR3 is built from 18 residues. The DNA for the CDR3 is TGTGCTCTTGGGGAATTCTGTACTGGGGGACTGACCACCGATAAACTCATCTTT. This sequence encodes CALGEFCTGGLTTDKLIF.

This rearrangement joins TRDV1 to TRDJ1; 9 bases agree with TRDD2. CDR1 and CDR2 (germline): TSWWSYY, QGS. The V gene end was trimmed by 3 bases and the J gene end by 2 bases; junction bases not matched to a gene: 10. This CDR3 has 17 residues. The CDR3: CALGEKSFLRPTDKLIF. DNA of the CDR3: TGTGCTCTTGGGGAGAAATCCTTCCTACGACCAACCGATAAACTCATCTTT.

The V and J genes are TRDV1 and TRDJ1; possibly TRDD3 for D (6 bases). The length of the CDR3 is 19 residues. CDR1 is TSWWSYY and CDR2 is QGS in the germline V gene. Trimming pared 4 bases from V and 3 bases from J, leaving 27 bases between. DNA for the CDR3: TGTGCTCTTGGGGTACCACCCCCCGCGGGGGACCTGGGGTCCGATAAACTCATCTTT. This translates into CALGVPPPAGDLGSDKLIF.

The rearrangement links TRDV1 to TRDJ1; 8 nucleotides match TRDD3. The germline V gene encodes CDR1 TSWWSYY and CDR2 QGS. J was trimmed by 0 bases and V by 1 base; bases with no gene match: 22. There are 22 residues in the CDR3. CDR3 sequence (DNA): TGTGCTCTTGGGGAACCGACTCCATTCCACCTTACTGGGGGGCGATACACCGATAAACTCATCTTT. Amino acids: CALGEPTPFHLTGGRYTDKLIF.